Listed below are T cell receptor beta chains from one sample, sequenced in a study of blood T cell repertoires in COVID-19. The data were produced by immunoSEQ multiplex PCR, yet TCRdb's version contains in-frame clones alone and is incomplete. Among 8,000 to 10,000 clones listed, around 84% were seen once. Material: peripheral blood. All receptors derive from a human donor in a cohort sampled during active COVID-19. Both conserved end residues are trimmed from each CDR3. The order of the fields is V gene, D gene, clone size, CDR3 protein. The D gene is left open where the match is weak. Clone size, where shown, is once, few, many, or a class for clones that have expanded.

v_gene: TRBV6-1
d_gene: NA
abundance: NA
CDR3aa: ASRERPGMSSYNSPLH

v_gene: TRBV18
d_gene: TRBD1
abundance: NA
CDR3aa: ASSLGQVGDTQY

v_gene: TRBV11-3
d_gene: NA
abundance: few
CDR3aa: ASSLSSGTYEQY

v_gene: TRBV9
d_gene: NA
abundance: NA
CDR3aa: ASSASQGKDTQY

v_gene: TRBV5-1
d_gene: TRBD1
abundance: NA
CDR3aa: ASSLNPGGSTDTQY

v_gene: TRBV12-3/TRBV12-4
d_gene: NA
abundance: NA
CDR3aa: ASSHDRSYGYT

v_gene: TRBV7-2
d_gene: NA
abundance: NA
CDR3aa: ASSPGAQGSNYGYT

v_gene: TRBV24-1
d_gene: NA
abundance: NA
CDR3aa: ATSDKRGGLSSGYGYT

v_gene: TRBV6-2/TRBV6-3
d_gene: NA
abundance: medium-sized
CDR3aa: ASSYIANYGYT

v_gene: TRBV4-3
d_gene: NA
abundance: once
CDR3aa: ASSQDLPGQYEQY

v_gene: TRBV7-8
d_gene: TRBD2
abundance: NA
CDR3aa: ASSSGGRNYEQF

v_gene: TRBV6-5
d_gene: TRBD1
abundance: few
CDR3aa: ASSPPGQGGDTQY

v_gene: TRBV6-5
d_gene: NA
abundance: NA
CDR3aa: ASSYSGQGHYT

v_gene: TRBV18
d_gene: TRBD1
abundance: NA
CDR3aa: ASSPKAGTGGSGYT

v_gene: TRBV5-1
d_gene: NA
abundance: few
CDR3aa: ASSPTDSTGELF

v_gene: TRBV30
d_gene: TRBD1
abundance: few
CDR3aa: AWRTGGSLRGYT

v_gene: TRBV5-1
d_gene: NA
abundance: NA
CDR3aa: ASSLASGIPSPLH

v_gene: TRBV30
d_gene: NA
abundance: NA
CDR3aa: AWSVFWRASNNEQF

v_gene: TRBV25-1
d_gene: NA
abundance: once
CDR3aa: ASSERGQGKGKNIQY

v_gene: TRBV11-2
d_gene: TRBD1
abundance: NA
CDR3aa: ASSLNRGLRDEQY

v_gene: TRBV18
d_gene: NA
abundance: NA
CDR3aa: ASFRDTSTDTQY

v_gene: TRBV7-8
d_gene: NA
abundance: NA
CDR3aa: ASSPEHAMSNQPQH

v_gene: TRBV27
d_gene: NA
abundance: once
CDR3aa: ASSMRIRDKNQPQH

v_gene: TRBV4-3
d_gene: NA
abundance: NA
CDR3aa: ASSQDLTGTDTQY

v_gene: TRBV7-9
d_gene: NA
abundance: NA
CDR3aa: ASSLGRGTRANVLT

v_gene: TRBV7-8
d_gene: NA
abundance: NA
CDR3aa: ASSLQARVRETQY

v_gene: TRBV6-5
d_gene: TRBD1
abundance: NA
CDR3aa: ASLHRGDNTIY

v_gene: TRBV18
d_gene: NA
abundance: NA
CDR3aa: ASSPPGTSFSNQPQH

v_gene: TRBV4-3
d_gene: TRBD1
abundance: NA
CDR3aa: ASSQEWAGGFYEQY

v_gene: TRBV7-9
d_gene: NA
abundance: few
CDR3aa: ASSEQGDGTIY

v_gene: TRBV27
d_gene: TRBD1
abundance: NA
CDR3aa: ASSLDRGTYEQY

v_gene: TRBV4-3
d_gene: TRBD1
abundance: NA
CDR3aa: ASSQTGVYGYT

v_gene: TRBV9
d_gene: TRBD2
abundance: NA
CDR3aa: ASSGAGQDNEQF

v_gene: TRBV19
d_gene: NA
abundance: NA
CDR3aa: ASSIPRQGSLYGYT

v_gene: TRBV9
d_gene: NA
abundance: NA
CDR3aa: ASSAGRTAYNEQF

v_gene: TRBV4-1
d_gene: TRBD2
abundance: NA
CDR3aa: ASSDLAGRNTGELF

v_gene: TRBV6-2/TRBV6-3
d_gene: NA
abundance: NA
CDR3aa: ASSYSPTYEQY

v_gene: TRBV5-1
d_gene: TRBD1
abundance: NA
CDR3aa: ASSLEQGNGYT

v_gene: TRBV10-3
d_gene: TRBD1
abundance: NA
CDR3aa: AIRSRDRADTQY

v_gene: TRBV5-5
d_gene: NA
abundance: NA
CDR3aa: ASTAGQLYGYT

v_gene: TRBV7-9
d_gene: NA
abundance: NA
CDR3aa: ASSLTVEGTQY

v_gene: TRBV7-2
d_gene: NA
abundance: NA
CDR3aa: ASSVDLSQPQH

v_gene: TRBV27
d_gene: TRBD1
abundance: NA
CDR3aa: ASSRAQGVNSPLH

v_gene: TRBV11-2
d_gene: NA
abundance: NA
CDR3aa: ASSLDGHRLLRDYEQY

v_gene: TRBV9
d_gene: NA
abundance: NA
CDR3aa: ASSVVRLRVATNEKLF

v_gene: TRBV29-1
d_gene: NA
abundance: NA
CDR3aa: SGEAGAGTEAF

v_gene: TRBV27
d_gene: TRBD1
abundance: NA
CDR3aa: ASTPSDRGGYNEQF